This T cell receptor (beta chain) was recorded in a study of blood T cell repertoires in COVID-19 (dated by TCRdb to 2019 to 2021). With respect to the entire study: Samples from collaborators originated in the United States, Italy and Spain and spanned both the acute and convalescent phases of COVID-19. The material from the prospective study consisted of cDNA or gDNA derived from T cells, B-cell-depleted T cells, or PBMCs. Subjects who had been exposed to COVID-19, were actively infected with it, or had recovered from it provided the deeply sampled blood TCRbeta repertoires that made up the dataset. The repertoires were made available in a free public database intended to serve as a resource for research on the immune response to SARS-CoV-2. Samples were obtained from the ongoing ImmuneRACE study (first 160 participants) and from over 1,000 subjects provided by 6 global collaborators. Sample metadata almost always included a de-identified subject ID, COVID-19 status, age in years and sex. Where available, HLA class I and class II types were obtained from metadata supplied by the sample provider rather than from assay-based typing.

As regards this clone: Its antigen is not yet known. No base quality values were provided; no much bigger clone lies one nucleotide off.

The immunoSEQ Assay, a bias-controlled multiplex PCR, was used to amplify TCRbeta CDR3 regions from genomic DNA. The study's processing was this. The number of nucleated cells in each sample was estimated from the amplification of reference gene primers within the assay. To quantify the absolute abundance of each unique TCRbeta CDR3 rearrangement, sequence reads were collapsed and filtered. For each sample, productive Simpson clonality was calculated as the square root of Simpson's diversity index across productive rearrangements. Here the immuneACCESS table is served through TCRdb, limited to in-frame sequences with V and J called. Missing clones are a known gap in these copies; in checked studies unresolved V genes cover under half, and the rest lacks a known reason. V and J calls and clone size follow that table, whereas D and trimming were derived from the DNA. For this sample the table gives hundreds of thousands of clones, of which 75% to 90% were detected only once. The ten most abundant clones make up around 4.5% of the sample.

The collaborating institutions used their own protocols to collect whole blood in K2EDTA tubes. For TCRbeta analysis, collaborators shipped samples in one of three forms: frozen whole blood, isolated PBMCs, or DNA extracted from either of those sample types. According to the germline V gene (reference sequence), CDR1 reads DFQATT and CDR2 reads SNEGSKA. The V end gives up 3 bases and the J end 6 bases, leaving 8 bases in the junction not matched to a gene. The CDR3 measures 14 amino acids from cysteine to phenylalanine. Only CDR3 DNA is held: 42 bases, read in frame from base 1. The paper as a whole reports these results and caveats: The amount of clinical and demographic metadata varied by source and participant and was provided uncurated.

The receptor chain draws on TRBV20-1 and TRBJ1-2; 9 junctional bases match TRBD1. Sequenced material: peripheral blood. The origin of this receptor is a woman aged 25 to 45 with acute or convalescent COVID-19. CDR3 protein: CSASRENRGHGYTF. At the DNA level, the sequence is TGCAGTGCTAGTAGGGAGAACAGGGGGCATGGCTACACCTTC.